This T cell receptor (beta chain) was recovered during a study of T-cell reconstitution after alpha-beta-depleted transplantation in children. Overall study results and limits: Hyperexpanded clones declined; after one year, newly produced T cells mostly supplied diversity. Surviving thymic progenitors and recipient T cells were the source of high TCRbeta diversity at day 60 in some patients. Several hundred expanded graft clones reportedly gave rise to the alpha-beta T cells present about two months after transplant.

Unique molecular identifiers were built into the TCRbeta library. TCRdb re-analysed the PCR reads in MiXCR, keeping a single row per CDR3 protein. Of around 450,000 distinct CDR3 sequences in the sample, roughly a tenth were seen once. The CDR3 is 14 amino acids. V lost 6 bases and J 5 bases, leaving 20 bases between the germline ends. The germline CDR1 and CDR2 sequences are DFQATT and SNEGSKA (reference sequence). This clonotype was counted many times. The antigen is unknown. The specimen was PBMCs, collected before TCRalphabeta/CD19-depleted stem cell transplant. This sequence originates from a child aged 2 to 15 with inherited bone marrow failure, due to receive a stem cell transplant. V usage is TRBV20-1 and J usage is TRBJ2-7; TRBD2 might be the D (6 bases). The CDR3 DNA is TGCAGTGCCGGACGTCGGGGGAGTGGCCACGAGCAGTACTTC. Amino acid sequence: CSAGRRGSGHEQYF.